This T cell receptor beta chain was retrieved from a study of identifying expanded T cells in peripheral blood (dated by TCRdb to the late 2010s). As for the study more broadly: Technical replicates were generated by sequencing separate aliquots of the same genomic DNA pool, and four replicates were compared pairwise. General conclusions and limits of the study: The authors expected that over much longer intervals, such as months to years, biological variance in healthy repertoires might increase even further. In all healthy donors, the variance in clone template counts between samples taken around 14 days apart rose significantly as total template count increased. The beta-binomial model significantly reduced the number of clones called differentially abundant and the false-positive rate across all healthy-donor time intervals. The binomial model flagged around 1.2 differentially abundant clones between technical replicates but about 16.4 over approximately 2 weeks and 19 over approximately 4 weeks.

The CDR3 runs 14 residues from the cysteine to the phenylalanine. Here the CDR3 DNA is all that survives: 42 bases in frame from base 1. Looking up the germline V gene yields CDR1 KGHSH and CDR2 LQKENI. V was cut back by 6 bases and J by 8 bases, leaving a gap of 17 bases between them. No immune events such as infections were documented for the healthy donors during the collection period. To calibrate time-dependent variance in a beta-binomial model of T-cell clone differential abundance, blood repertoires from healthy donors were used as a training cohort. There were some 10 healthy donors in the training cohort, of whom 3 were female and 7 were male. Donor ages ranged from 29 to 64 years, with an average of about 44 years. Whole blood was collected from each healthy donor at three time points spaced two weeks apart and obtained from a commercial supplier. Genomic DNA was extracted from unsorted whole blood for immunosequencing.

A word on this clone: Its target antigen remains unknown. The input lacks base qualities; no much larger clone sits a single base away.

The immunoSEQ Assay, which relies on bias-controlled multiplex PCR amplification of genomic DNA, was used to profile TCRbeta CDR3 regions. Turning to the authors' computational methods: The absolute abundance of each unique TCRbeta CDR3 region was quantified after sequences were collapsed and filtered. Two models were used to test differential abundance: a binomial model (Fisher-equivalent) and a beta-binomial model that adds time-dependent variance fitted from healthy donors. Clones with fewer than 5 combined templates were removed, and a clone was called differentially abundant if the clone's Benjamini-Hochberg FDR was below 0.01. The form v = (b*log(k)+a)^2 was used to model beta-binomial variance as a function of total template count across the two samples. Not all clones reach the TCRdb copy of this immuneACCESS table, which keeps in-frame sequences only. Checked studies attribute under half of the gap to unresolved V genes and leave the rest unexplained. The D gene and trimming were derived from the DNA, and the V and J assignments and clone size from that table. The sample profile shows about 82,000 clones; approximately 90% of them were found once. Of the sample, roughly 7.7% falls within the top ten clones.

The V and J genes are TRBV18 and TRBJ2-1; no D segment can be confidently identified. The receptor comes from a person between 18 and 70 years old in good health. Sequencing was done on a sample of blood. The CDR3 protein: CASSPPGSGDEQFF. The sequence in DNA is TGTGCCAGCTCTCCCCCCGGGTCCGGCGATGAGCAGTTCTTC.